One sample yielded the 9 T cell receptor beta chains listed below, sequenced in a study of CD4 T cells in relation to SARS-CoV-2 and coronaviruses. Some clones are missing from TCRdb's copy, which holds only in-frame ones; the method was immunoSEQ multiplex PCR. Found here are about 36,000 clones, roughly 83% of them singletons; the top ten hold around 6.6%. Their antigen targets remain unknown. The sample consisted of naive CD4+ T cells from PBMCs, cultured in vitro. The subset was: naive CD4+ T cells isolated by negative enrichment. The receptor set was obtained from an adult with COVID-19.

The rearrangement links TRBV19 to TRBJ2-1, with 8 bases aligning to TRBD2. Trimming at V came to 6 bases and at J to 0 bases, leaving 1 base not matched to a gene. The CDR3 covers 14 residues. The germline V gene has CDR1 LNHDA and CDR2 SQIVND (reference sequence). The CDR3: CASSTSGSYNEQFF. CDR3 DNA: TGTGCCAGTAGCACTAGCGGCTCCTACAATGAGCAGTTCTTC.

This chain joins TRBV18 and TRBJ2-2; D is perhaps TRBD1 (6 bases). Trimming shortened V by 6 bases and J by 2 bases, and 10 bases separated the two germline ends. Per germline, CDR1 KGHSH and CDR2 LQKENI. This CDR3 has 14 amino acids. DNA for the CDR3: TGTGCCAGCTCGAAGGACAGCAACACCGGGGAGCTGTTTTTT. Translating it yields CASSKDSNTGELFF.

The sample holds one count of this clone. J is TRBJ2-1 and V is TRBV7-6; no firm D call. The germline V gene has CDR1 SGHVS and CDR2 FNYEAQ. The CDR3 loop spans 12 amino acids. V lost 1 base and J lost 10, with 8 bases in between. CDR3 protein: CASSLEGSEQFF. CDR3 DNA: TGTGCCAGCAGCTTAGAGGGCAGCGAGCAGTTCTTC.

V and J are TRBV5-1 and TRBJ1-3, with 9 bases fitting TRBD1. CDR3 length: 14 residues. Germline CDR1 and CDR2: SGHRS and YFSETQ. V shed 3 bases, J shed 8 bases, and the junction held 6 bases outside the gene matches. CDR3 coding DNA: TGCGCCAGCAGCTCCTCGGGACAGGGTTACACCATATATTTT. Its protein is CASSSSGQGYTIYF.

This chain connects TRBV18 to TRBJ2-5; D uncertain. V was pared by 3 bases and J by 4 bases, with 6 bases between. CDR1 and CDR2 from the germline V gene are KGHSH and LQKENI. The CDR3 covers 12 residues. The CDR3 sequence is CASSPSGETQYF. DNA of the CDR3: TGTGCCAGCTCACCGTCGGGAGAGACCCAGTACTTC.

The chain is built from TRBV7-3 and TRBJ2-5; possibly TRBD2 for D (6 bases). The CDR3 has 13 residues. The ends were cut back, 3 bases at V and 5 bases at J, with 10 bases in the middle. Germline CDR1 and CDR2: SGHTA and FQGTGA. CDR3 region: CASSLEGRETQYF. Here the CDR3 DNA reads TGTGCCAGCAGCTTGGAGGGTCGGGAGACCCAGTACTTC.

The V gene is TRBV11-1, the J gene TRBJ2-3, with D unclear. CDR3 size: 15 residues. The germline V gene encodes CDR1 SGHAT and CDR2 FQDESV (reference sequence). Between the trimmed V and J ends, which lost 1 base and 2 bases, there was a span of 10 bases. The CDR3 bases are TGTGCCAGCAGCTTAGAGCGACTTCTCACAGATACGCAGTATTTT. Protein product: CASSLERLLTDTQYF.

The chain is built from TRBV5-1 and TRBJ2-5, with TRBD2 identical over 7 bases. This CDR3 contains 15 residues. Germline V gene data show CDR1 as SGHRS and CDR2 as YFSETQ. V trimming: 8 bases; J trimming: 5 bases; junction bases outside the gene matches: 15. CDR3 in amino acids: CASRHLGGWYETQYF. DNA of the CDR3: TGCGCCAGTCGCCATCTGGGGGGGTGGTACGAGACCCAGTACTTC.

The genes are TRBV5-1 and TRBJ1-4; D is possibly TRBD1 (5 bases). The CDR3 totals 14 residues. V lost 0 bases and J 8 bases, leaving 11 bases between the germline ends. Germline V gives CDR1 SGHRS, CDR2 YFSETQ. The chain's CDR3 is CASSLGQGGEKLFF. DNA of the CDR3: TGCGCCAGCAGCTTGGGGCAGGGTGGAGAAAAACTGTTTTTT.